This TCR beta chain was profiled in a study of glioma-infiltrating T cells after dendritic cell vaccination. This clone showed up just once. The CDR3 covers 17 residues. Germline values: CDR1 GTSNPN, CDR2 SVGIG (reference sequence). Trimming took off 2 bases at V and 1 base at J, with 20 bases between the two ends. The immunoSEQ assay amplified TCRB CDR3 from up to roughly 2 ug DNA. Sequencing used immunoSEQ multiplex PCR; TCRdb keeps in-frame clones, though not all of them. Of roughly 100,000 clones in the sample, about four fifths were seen once. J is TRBJ1-1 and V is TRBV30; maybe TRBD1 (5 bases). Sequencing used blood, obtained before dendritic cell vaccination. The clonotype comes from a human donor with glioblastoma. The CDR3 DNA follows: TGTGCCTGGAGTACCCAGATCCGACAGTTAGAGAACACTGAAGCTTTCTTT. Translation gives CAWSTQIRQLENTEAFF. Filled out from reference TRBV30 and TRBJ1-1, the complete variable domain reads SQTIHQWPATLVQPVGSPLSLECTVEGTSNPNLYWYRQAAGRGLQLLFYSVGIGQISSEVPQNLSASRPQDRQFILSSKKLLLSDSGFYLCAWSTQIRQLENTEAFFGQGTRLTVV.